The clone carrying this TCR beta chain was seen a few times. Unique molecular identifiers were used to barcode this TCRbeta library. TCRdb called the PCR reads again in MiXCR, with one record for every CDR3 protein. Of about 240,000 distinct CDR3 sequences in the sample, 25% are singletons; the top ten hold about 2.6%. Germline V CDR1 and CDR2: SEHNR, FQNEAQ (reference sequence). The CDR3 is 16 residues long. With V trimmed by 0 bases and J by 4 bases, 4 bases remained unmatched. The entry originates in a study of T-cell reconstitution after alpha-beta-depleted transplantation in children. The TCR was taken from a girl aged 2 to 9 with Fanconi anemia, due to receive a stem cell transplant. The material sequenced was PBMCs, taken before TCRalphabeta/CD19-depleted stem cell transplant. The rearrangement uses TRBV7-9 and TRBJ2-1, with 9 bases fitting TRBD1. The CDR3: CASSLADRGTYNEQFF. In nucleotides, the CDR3 is TGTGCCAGCAGCTTAGCTGACAGGGGGACATACAATGAGCAGTTCTTC.